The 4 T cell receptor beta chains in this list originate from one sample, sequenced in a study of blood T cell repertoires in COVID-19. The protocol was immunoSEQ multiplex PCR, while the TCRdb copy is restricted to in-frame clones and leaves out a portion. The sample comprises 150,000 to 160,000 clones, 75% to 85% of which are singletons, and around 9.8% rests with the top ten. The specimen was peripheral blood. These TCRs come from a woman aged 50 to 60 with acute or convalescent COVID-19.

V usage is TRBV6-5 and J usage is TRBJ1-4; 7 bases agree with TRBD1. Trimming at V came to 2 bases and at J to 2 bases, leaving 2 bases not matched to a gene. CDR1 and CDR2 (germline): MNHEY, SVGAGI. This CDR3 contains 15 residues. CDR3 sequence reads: CASSYRGPTNEKLFF. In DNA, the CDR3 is TGTGCCAGCAGTTACAGGGGGCCTACTAATGAAAAACTGTTTTTT.

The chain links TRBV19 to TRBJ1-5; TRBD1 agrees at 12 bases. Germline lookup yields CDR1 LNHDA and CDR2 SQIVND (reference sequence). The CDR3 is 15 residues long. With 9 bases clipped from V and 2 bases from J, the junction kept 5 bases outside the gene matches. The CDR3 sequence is CASRDRGPGNQPQHF. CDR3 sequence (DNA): TGTGCCAGCCGGGACAGGGGGCCTGGCAATCAGCCCCAGCATTTT.

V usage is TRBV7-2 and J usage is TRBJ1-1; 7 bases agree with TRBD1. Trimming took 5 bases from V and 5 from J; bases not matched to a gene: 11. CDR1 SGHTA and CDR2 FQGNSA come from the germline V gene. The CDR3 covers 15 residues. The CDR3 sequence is CASSPRQGLRTEAFF. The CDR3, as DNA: TGTGCCAGCAGCCCAAGACAGGGATTGAGGACTGAAGCTTTCTTT.

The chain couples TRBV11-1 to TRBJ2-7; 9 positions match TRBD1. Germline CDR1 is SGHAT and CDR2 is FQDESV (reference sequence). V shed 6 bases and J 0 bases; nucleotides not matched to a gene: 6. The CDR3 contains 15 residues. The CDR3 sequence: CASSSGTGISYEQYF. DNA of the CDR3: TGTGCCAGCAGTTCCGGGACAGGGATCTCCTACGAGCAGTACTTC.